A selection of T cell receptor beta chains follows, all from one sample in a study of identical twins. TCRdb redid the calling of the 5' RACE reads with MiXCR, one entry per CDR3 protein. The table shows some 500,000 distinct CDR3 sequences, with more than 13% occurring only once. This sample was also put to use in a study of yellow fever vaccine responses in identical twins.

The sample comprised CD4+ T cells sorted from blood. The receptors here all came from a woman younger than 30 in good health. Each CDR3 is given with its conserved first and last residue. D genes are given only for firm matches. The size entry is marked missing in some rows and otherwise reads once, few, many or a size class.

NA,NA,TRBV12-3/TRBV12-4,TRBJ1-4,TGTGCCAGCAGTTTGGGGGGGTCAACTAATGAAAAACTGTTTTTT,CASSLGGSTNEKLFF
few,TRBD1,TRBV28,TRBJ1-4,TGTGCCAGCAGTCCCCGACAGGGGTGGGGTGAAAAACTGTTTTTT,CASSPRQGWGEKLFF
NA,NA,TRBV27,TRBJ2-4,TGTGCCAGCAGGGCTTTTGGTCGCGGCAGCGGAAACATTCAGTACTTC,CASRAFGRGSGNIQYF
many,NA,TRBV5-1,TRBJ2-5,TGCGCCAGCAGCCCCGGACAAATCCAAGAGACCCAGTACTTC,CASSPGQIQETQYF
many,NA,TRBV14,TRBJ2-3,TGTGCCAGCAGCCAGGTCCCAGATACGCAGTATTTT,CASSQVPDTQYF
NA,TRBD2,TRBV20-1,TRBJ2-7,TGCAGTGCACCGCTAGCGGGGGTAATCTCCTACGAGCAGTACTTC,CSAPLAGVISYEQYF
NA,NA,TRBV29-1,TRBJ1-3,TGCAGCGTTGAAGACAGGGGCTCTGGAAACACCATATATTTT,CSVEDRGSGNTIYF
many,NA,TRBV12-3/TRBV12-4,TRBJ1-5,TGTGCCAGCAGTGCGCAAGGTCAGCCCCAGCATTTT,CASSAQGQPQHF
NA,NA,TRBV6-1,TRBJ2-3,TGTGCCAGCAGTGTGGGTATCGGCACAGATACGCAGTATTTT,CASSVGIGTDTQYF
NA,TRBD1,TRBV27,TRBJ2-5,TGTGCCAGCAGTTGGGACAGGGGGCTGGTAGAGACCCAGTACTTC,CASSWDRGLVETQYF
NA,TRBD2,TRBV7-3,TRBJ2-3,TGTGCCAGCAGCTTAAATTCGGTCGGGGGGGGCACAGATACGCAGTATTTT,CASSLNSVGGGTDTQYF
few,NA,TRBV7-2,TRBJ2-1,TGTGCCAGCAGCTCCGCCTTCAGCTCCTACAATGAGCAGTTCTTC,CASSSAFSSYNEQFF
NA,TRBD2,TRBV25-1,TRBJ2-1,TGTGCCAGCAGTGAAATTGGACTAGCTGACAATGAGCAGTTCTTC,CASSEIGLADNEQFF
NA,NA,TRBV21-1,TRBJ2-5,TGTGCCAGCAGCAGTCGACTAGCGGGAGCTGGGGGGGAGACCCAGTACTTC,CASSSRLAGAGGETQYF
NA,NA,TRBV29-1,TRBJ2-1,TGCAGCGTTGAAGGGCACGGACGCTCCTACAATGAGCAGTTCTTC,CSVEGHGRSYNEQFF
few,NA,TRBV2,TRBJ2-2,TGTGCCAGCAGCCCGGGGTTCACCGGGGAGCTGTTTTTT,CASSPGFTGELFF
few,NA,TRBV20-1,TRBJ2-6,TGCAGTGCTAGAGATCGGTCCGGGGCCAACGTCCTGACTTTC,CSARDRSGANVLTF
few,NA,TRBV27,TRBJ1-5,TGTGCCAGCAGTTTTGGACAACCAGATCAGCCCCAGCATTTT,CASSFGQPDQPQHF
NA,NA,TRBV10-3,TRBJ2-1,TGTGCCATCAGTGAGTCCGGCGGGGACTACAATGAGCAGTTCTTC,CAISESGGDYNEQFF
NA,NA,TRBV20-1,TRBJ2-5,TGCAGTGCAGGGACGGGACAAGAGACCCAGTACTTC,CSAGTGQETQYF